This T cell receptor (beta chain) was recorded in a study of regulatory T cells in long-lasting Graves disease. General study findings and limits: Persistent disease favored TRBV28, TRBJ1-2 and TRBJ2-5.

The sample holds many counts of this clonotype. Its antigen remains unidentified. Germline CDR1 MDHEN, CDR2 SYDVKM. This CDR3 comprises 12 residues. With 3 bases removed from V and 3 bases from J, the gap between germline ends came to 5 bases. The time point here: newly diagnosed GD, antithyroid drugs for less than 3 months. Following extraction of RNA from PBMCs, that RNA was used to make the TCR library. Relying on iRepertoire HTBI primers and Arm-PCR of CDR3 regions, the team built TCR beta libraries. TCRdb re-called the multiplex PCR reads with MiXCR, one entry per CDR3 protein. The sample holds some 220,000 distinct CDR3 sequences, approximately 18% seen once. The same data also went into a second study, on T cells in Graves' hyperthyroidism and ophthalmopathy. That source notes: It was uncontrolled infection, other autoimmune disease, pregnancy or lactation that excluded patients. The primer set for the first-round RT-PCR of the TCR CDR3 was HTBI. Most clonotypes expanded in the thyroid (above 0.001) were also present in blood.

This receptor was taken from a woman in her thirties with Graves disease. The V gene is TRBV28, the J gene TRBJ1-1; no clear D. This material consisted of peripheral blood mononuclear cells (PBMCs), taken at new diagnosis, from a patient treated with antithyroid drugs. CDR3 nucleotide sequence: TGTGCCAGCAGTTTTCCCTACACTGAAGCTTTCTTT. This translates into CASSFPYTEAFF.